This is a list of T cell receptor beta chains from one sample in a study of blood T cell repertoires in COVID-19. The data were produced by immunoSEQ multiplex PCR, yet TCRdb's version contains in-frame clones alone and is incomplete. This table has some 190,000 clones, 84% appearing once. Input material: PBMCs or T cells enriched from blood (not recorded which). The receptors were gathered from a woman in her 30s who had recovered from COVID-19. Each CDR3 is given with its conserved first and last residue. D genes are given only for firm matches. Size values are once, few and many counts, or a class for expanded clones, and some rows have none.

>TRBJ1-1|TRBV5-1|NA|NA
CASSLIPRGSEAFF
TGCGCCAGCAGCTTGATCCCCCGCGGGTCTGAAGCTTTCTTT
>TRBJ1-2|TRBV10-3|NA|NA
CAISEDRSGGYTF
TGTGCCATCAGTGAGGACAGGTCGGGGGGCTACACCTTC
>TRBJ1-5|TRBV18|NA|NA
CASSPRGNSNQPQHF
TGTGCCAGCTCACCGAGAGGGAATAGCAATCAGCCCCAGCATTTT
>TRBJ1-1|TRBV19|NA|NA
CASSTLYDSTEAFF
TGTGCCAGTAGTACTCTCTACGACAGCACTGAAGCTTTCTTT
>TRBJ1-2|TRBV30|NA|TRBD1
CAWAGGVRSLGYTF
TGTGCCTGGGCAGGGGGCGTCCGTTCTCTTGGCTACACCTTC
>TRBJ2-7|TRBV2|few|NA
CASSPGGRGAYEQYF
TGTGCCAGCAGCCCCGGGGGGCGGGGAGCCTACGAGCAGTACTTC
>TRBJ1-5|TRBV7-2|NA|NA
CASSSDGGQPQHF
TGTGCCAGCAGCTCGGACGGGGGGCAGCCCCAGCATTTT
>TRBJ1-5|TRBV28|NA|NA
CASRSRGYSNQPQHF
TGTGCCAGCAGGTCCAGGGGTTATAGCAATCAGCCCCAGCATTTT
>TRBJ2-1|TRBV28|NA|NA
CASRGHLSYNEQFF
TGTGCCAGCAGGGGCCATCTTTCCTACAATGAGCAGTTCTTC
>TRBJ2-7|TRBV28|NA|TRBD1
CASSLPGTGDHEQYF
TGTGCCAGCAGTCTCCCCGGGACAGGGGACCACGAGCAGTACTTC
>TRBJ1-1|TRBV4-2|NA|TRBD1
CASSQDARQGKGAEAFF
TGTGCCAGCAGCCAAGATGCAAGACAGGGGAAGGGAGCTGAAGCTTTCTTT
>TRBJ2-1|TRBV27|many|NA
CASRWASAYNEQFF
TGTGCCAGCAGATGGGCTAGCGCGTACAATGAGCAGTTCTTC
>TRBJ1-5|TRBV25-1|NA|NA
CASSEGEVQPQHF
TGTGCCAGCAGTGAAGGTGAGGTCCAGCCCCAGCATTTT
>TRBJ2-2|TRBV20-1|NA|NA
CSASGGGGELFF
TGCAGTGCTAGTGGAGGGGGCGGGGAGCTGTTTTTT
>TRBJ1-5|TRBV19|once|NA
CASSGGQTGQPQHF
TGTGCCAGTAGTGGTGGCCAAACGGGTCAGCCCCAGCATTTT
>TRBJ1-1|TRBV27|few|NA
CASSLRGLNTEAFF
TGTGCCAGCAGTTTGCGGGGGTTGAACACTGAAGCTTTCTTT
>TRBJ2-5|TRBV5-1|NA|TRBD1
CASMGQGAETQYF
TGCGCCAGCATGGGACAGGGGGCCGAGACCCAGTACTTC
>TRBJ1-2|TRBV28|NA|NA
CASSLSGGVDYGYTF
TGTGCCAGCAGTTTGAGCGGCGGGGTGGACTATGGCTACACCTTC
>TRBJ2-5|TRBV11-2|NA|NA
CASSLGPHRGGETQYF
TGTGCCAGCAGCTTAGGTCCCCACAGGGGGGGGGAGACCCAGTACTTC
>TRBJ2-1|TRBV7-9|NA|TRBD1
CASSLRGQGGKGNEQFF
TGTGCCAGCAGCTTAAGGGGACAGGGTGGGAAGGGCAATGAGCAGTTCTTC
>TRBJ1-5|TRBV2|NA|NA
CASSRDTPRGQPQHF
TGTGCCAGCAGTAGGGACACTCCCCGAGGCCAGCCCCAGCATTTT
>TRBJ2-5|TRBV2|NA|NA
CASSVLETQYF
TGTGCCAGCAGTGTCTTGGAGACCCAGTACTTC
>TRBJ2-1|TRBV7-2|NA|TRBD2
CASSQGVGGGSYNEQFF
TGTGCCAGCAGCCAAGGGGTCGGCGGGGGGTCCTACAATGAGCAGTTCTTC
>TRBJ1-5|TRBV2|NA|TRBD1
CASRTGETGWYF
TGTGCCAGCAGGACCGGGGAGACAGGGTGGTATTTT
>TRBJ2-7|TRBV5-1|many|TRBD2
CASSLRLAEGREQYF
TGCGCCAGCAGCCTCCGACTAGCGGAGGGGAGGGAGCAGTACTTC
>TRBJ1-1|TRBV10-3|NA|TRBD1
CAIRTGAVDTEAFF
TGTGCCATCAGGACAGGGGCAGTTGACACTGAAGCTTTCTTT
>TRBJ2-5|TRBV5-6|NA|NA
CASSIRTGLMIETQYF
TGTGCCAGCAGCATTCGAACAGGTTTGATGATAGAGACCCAGTACTTC
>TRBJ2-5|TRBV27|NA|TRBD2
CASSFLTSGGVKNNQETQYF
TGTGCCAGCAGTTTCCTAACTAGCGGTGGGGTAAAGAACAACCAAGAGACCCAGTACTTC
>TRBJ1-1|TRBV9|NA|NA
CASSLGTSSTEAFF
TGTGCCAGCAGCCTCGGGACTTCTTCCACTGAAGCTTTCTTT
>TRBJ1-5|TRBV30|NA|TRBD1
CAWSRTGGNQPQHF
TGTGCCTGGAGTAGAACAGGGGGCAATCAGCCCCAGCATTTT
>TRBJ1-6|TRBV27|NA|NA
CASSLSSGGGRSPLHF
TGTGCCAGCAGTTTATCGTCGGGTGGTGGTCGGTCACCCCTCCACTTT
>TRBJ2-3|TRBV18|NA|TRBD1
CASSPGQGAGDTQYF
TGTGCCAGCTCACCGGGACAGGGGGCCGGAGATACGCAGTATTTT
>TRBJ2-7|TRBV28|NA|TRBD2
CASSLLAGNSYEQYF
TGTGCCAGCAGCCTCCTAGCGGGTAACTCCTACGAGCAGTACTTC
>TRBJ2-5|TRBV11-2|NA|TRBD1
CASGMVGTAQETQYF
TGTGCCAGCGGAATGGTCGGGACAGCCCAAGAGACCCAGTACTTC
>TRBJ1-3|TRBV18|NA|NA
CASSPLFGGRGNTIYF
TGTGCCAGCTCACCTCTCTTCGGGGGACGCGGAAACACCATATATTTT
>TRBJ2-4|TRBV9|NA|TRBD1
CASSPVGTANIQYF
TGTGCCAGCAGCCCCGTGGGGACAGCCAACATTCAGTACTTC
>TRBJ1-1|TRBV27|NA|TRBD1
CASRHQTLDREVATEAFF
TGTGCCAGCAGGCACCAAACCCTGGACAGGGAGGTGGCCACTGAAGCTTTCTTT
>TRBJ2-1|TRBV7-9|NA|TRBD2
CASSLLWRLAGDSYNEQFF
TGTGCCAGCAGCTTACTCTGGAGACTAGCGGGAGATAGTTACAATGAGCAGTTCTTC
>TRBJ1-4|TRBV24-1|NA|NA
CATSDYIRDSGDQKLFF
TGTGCCACCAGTGATTACATCCGGGACTCGGGGGATCAAAAACTGTTTTTT
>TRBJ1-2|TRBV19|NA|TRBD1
CASTGTGVPLYGYTF
TGTGCCAGCACCGGGACAGGGGTCCCCCTCTATGGCTACACCTTC